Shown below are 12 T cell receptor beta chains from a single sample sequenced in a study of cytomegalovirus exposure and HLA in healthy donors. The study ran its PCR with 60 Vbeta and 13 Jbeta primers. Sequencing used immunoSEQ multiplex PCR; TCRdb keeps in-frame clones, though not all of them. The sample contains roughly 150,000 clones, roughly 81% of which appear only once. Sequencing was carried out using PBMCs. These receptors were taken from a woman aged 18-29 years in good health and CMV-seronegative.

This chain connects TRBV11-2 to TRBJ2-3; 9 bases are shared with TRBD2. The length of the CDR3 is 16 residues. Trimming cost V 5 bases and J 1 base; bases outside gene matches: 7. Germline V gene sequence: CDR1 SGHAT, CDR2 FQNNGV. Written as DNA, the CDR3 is TGTGCCAGCAGCACCTTGACTAGCGGAGGCACAGATACGCAGTATTTT. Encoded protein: CASSTLTSGGTDTQYF.

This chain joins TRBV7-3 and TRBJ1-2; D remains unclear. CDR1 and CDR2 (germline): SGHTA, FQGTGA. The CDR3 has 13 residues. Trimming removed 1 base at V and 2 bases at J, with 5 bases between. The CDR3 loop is CASSLNQNYGYTF. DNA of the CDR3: TGTGCCAGCAGCTTAAACCAGAACTATGGCTACACCTTC.

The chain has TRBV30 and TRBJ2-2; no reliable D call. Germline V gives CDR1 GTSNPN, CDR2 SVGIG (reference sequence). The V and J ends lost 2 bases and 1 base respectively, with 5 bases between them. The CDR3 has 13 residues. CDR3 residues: CAWSTRNTGELFF. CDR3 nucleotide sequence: TGTGCCTGGAGTACACGGAACACCGGGGAGCTGTTTTTT.

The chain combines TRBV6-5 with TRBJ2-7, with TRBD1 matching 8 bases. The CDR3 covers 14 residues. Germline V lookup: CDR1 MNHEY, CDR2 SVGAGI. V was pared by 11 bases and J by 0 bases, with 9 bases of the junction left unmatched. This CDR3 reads CAAAGTGGSYEQYF. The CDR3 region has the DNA TGTGCCGCAGCCGGGACAGGAGGCTCCTACGAGCAGTACTTC.

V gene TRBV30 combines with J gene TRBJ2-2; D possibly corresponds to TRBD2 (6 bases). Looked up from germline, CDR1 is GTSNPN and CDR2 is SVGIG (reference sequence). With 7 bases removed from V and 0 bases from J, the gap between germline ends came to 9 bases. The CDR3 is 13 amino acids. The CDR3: CALAGTNTGELFF. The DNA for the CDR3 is TGTGCCTTGGCGGGGACGAACACCGGGGAGCTGTTTTTT. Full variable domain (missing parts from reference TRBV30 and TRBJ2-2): SQTIHQWPATLVQPVGSPLSLECTVEGTSNPNLYWYRQAAGRGLQLLFYSVGIGQISSEVPQNLSASRPQDRQFILSSKKLLLSDSGFYLCALAGTNTGELFFGEGSRLTVL.

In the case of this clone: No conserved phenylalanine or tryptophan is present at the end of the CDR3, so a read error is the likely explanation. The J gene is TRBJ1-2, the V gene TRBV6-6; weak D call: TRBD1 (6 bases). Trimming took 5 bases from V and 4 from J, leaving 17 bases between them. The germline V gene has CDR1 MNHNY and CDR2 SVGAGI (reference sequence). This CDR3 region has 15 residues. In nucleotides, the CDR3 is TGTGCCAGCAGTGCCCCGCAGGGGACGAGCTATGGCTACACCCTC. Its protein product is CASSAPQGTSYGYTL.

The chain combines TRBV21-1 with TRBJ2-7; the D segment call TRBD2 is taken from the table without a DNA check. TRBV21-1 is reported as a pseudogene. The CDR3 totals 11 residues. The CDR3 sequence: CASSLLRGQYF. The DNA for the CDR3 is TGTGCCAGCAGCCTACTTAGAGGGCAGTACTTC.

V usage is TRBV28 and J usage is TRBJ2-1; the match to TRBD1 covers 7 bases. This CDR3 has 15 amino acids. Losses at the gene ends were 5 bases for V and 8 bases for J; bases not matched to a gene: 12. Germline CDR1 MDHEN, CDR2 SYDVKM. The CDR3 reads CASSRPLGGADEQFF. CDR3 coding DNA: TGTGCCAGCAGTCGACCCTTAGGGGGCGCGGATGAGCAGTTCTTC.

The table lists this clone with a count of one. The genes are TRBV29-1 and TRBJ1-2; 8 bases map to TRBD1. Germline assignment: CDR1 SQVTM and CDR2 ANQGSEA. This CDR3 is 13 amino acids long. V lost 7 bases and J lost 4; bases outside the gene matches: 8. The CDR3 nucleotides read TGCAGCGCCCACAGGGGGTACGGCTATGGCTACACCTTC. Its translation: CSAHRGYGYGYTF.

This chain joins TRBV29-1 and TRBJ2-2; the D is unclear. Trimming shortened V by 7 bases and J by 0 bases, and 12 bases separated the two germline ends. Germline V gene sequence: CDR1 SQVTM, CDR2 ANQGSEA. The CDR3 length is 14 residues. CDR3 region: CSAGSSSNTGELFF. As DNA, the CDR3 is TGCAGCGCCGGGTCAAGCTCGAACACCGGGGAGCTGTTTTTT.

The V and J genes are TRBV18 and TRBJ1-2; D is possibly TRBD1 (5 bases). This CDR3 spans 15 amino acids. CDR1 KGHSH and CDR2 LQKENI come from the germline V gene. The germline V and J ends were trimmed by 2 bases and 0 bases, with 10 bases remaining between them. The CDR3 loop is CASSPGAVANYGYTF. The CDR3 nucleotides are TGTGCCAGCTCACCAGGGGCCGTAGCTAACTATGGCTACACCTTC.

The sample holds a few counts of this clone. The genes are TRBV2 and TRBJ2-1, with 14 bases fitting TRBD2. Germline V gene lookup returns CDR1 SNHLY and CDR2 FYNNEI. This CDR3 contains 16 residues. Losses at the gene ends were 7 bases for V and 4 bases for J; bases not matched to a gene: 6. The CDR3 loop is CASTGLAGGNYNEQFF. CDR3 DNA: TGTGCCAGCACTGGACTAGCGGGAGGCAATTACAATGAGCAGTTCTTC.